This T cell receptor beta chain was documented in a study of blood T cell repertoires in COVID-19. Study at large: Some COVID-19 samples were acute and others convalescent; all came from the United States, Italy and Spain.

This table comes from immunoSEQ multiplex PCR, and its TCRdb copy is limited to in-frame clones, with some not included. The table records approximately 280,000 clones, 80% to 90% of them present only once. V dropped 5 bases and J dropped 5; count of bases not matched to a gene: 6. Germline values: CDR1 MNHEY, CDR2 SVGEGT. The CDR3 is 13 amino acids. This chain links TRBV6-2 or TRBV6-3 with TRBJ2-7, with TRBD2 matching 7 bases. The origin of this receptor is a woman in her 70s with acute or convalescent COVID-19. The sequenced sample consisted of peripheral blood. The CDR3 loop reads CASSRLASNEQYF. CDR3 nucleotides: TGTGCCAGCAGTAGACTAGCTTCTAACGAGCAGTACTTC.